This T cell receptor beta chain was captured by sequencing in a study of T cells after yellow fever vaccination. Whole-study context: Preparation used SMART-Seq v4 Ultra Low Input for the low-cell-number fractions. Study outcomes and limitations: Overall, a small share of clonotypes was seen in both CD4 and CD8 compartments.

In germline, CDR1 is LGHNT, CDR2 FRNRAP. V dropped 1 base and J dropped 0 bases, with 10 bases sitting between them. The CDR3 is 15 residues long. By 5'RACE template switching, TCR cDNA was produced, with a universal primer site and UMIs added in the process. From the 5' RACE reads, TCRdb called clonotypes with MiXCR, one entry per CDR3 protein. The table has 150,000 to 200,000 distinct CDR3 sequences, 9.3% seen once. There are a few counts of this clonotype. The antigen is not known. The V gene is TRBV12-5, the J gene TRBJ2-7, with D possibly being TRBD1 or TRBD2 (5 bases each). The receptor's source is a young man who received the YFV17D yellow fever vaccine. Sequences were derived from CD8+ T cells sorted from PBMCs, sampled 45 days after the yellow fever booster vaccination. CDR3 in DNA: TGTGCTAGTGGTTTGGACCGGGACGCCTCCTACGAGCAGTACTTC. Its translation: CASGLDRDASYEQYF. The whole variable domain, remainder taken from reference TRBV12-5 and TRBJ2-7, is DARVTQTPRHKVTEMGQEVTMRCQPILGHNTVFWYRQTMMQGLELLAYFRNRAPLDDSGMPKDRFSAEMPDATLATLKIQPSEPRDSAVYFCASGLDRDASYEQYFGPGTRLTVT.